This T cell receptor (beta chain) comes out of a study of shared clonotypes between healthy human individuals. Germline V gives CDR1 SGHRS, CDR2 YFSETQ. This CDR3 comprises 15 residues. V gave up 2 bases and J gave up 6 bases, with 15 bases separating them. On sorted subsets, replicate PCRs used about 200 ng DNA, or tens of thousands of T cell genomes. Libraries were prepared by immunoSEQ multiplex PCR; TCRdb keeps only in-frame clonotypes and omits some of them. The sample lists about 1.1 million clones; 70% to 85% were seen once. Sequences were obtained from memory CD4+ T cells from PBMCs. The subset here: CD45RA-negative fraction. The gene calls are TRBV5-1 and TRBJ2-1, with D uncertain. The sequence was collected from a man between 18 and 29 years old in good health. Some clones in this sample may be carry-over from other donors' samples. As DNA, the CDR3 is TGCGCCAGCAGCTTCTCCGGATGGACCCTCAATGAGCAGTTCTTC. Its protein is CASSFSGWTLNEQFF.